This TCR beta chain originates from a study of blood T cell repertoires in COVID-19. The CDR3 spans 14 residues. In germline, CDR1 is MDHEN, CDR2 SYDVKM. V lost 6 bases and J lost 5; bases outside the gene matches: 5. Profiled with immunoSEQ multiplex PCR; TCRdb holds only in-frame clones, not every one. Among roughly 220,000 clones listed, 85% were seen once. Input material: peripheral blood. The source is a man aged 50 to 60 who had recovered from COVID-19. This chain joins TRBV28 and TRBJ2-7, with 12 positions matching TRBD2. The CDR3 loop is CASRLAGGFHEQYF. As DNA, the CDR3 is TGTGCCAGCAGACTAGCGGGAGGTTTCCACGAGCAGTACTTC.